One sample yielded the 23 T cell receptor beta chains listed below, sequenced in a study of metastatic and nonmetastatic thyroid tumors. None of the patients had undergone any treatment ahead of thyroid surgery. Via MiXCR, TCRdb re-called the PCR reads. The sample carries tens of thousands of clones, about 26% recorded once. The sequencing input was blood. Receptors originate from a male donor with papillary thyroid cancer or a benign thyroid nodule (not recorded which). Some clones in this sample may be carry-over from other donors' samples.

Concerning this clone itself: An end of the junction does not agree with germline; a read error may underlie this. V usage is TRBV7-7 and J usage is TRBJ2-5; 14 bases match TRBD2. This CDR3 is built from 16 residues. The germline gives CDR1 SSHAT, CDR2 FNYEAQ (reference sequence). The CDR3 region is CASSRGTSGSWEAQYF. In nucleotides, the CDR3 is TGTGCTAGCAGCCGCGGGACTAGCGGGAGCTGGGAGGCCCAGTACTTC. Full variable domain (missing parts from reference TRBV7-7 and TRBJ2-5): GAGVSQSPRYKVTKRGQDVTLRCDPISSHATLYWYQQALGQGPEFLTYFNYEAQPDKSGLPSDRFSAERPEGSISTLTIQRTEQRDSAMYRCASSRGTSGSWEAQYFGPGTRLLVL.

This clone has just a few counts. This chain links TRBV27 with TRBJ2-7, with a tentative D call TRBD1 (6 bases). CDR3 size: 14 residues. V was trimmed by 9 bases and J by 0 bases, leaving 15 bases between them. Germline-derived CDR1 and CDR2 are MNHEY and SMNVEV (reference sequence). CDR3 bases: TGTGCCAGTACAGGGCAAGCGAGCTCCTACGAGCAGTACTTC. Translation: CASTGQASSYEQYF.

V usage is TRBV5-1 and J usage is TRBJ1-3; 10 nucleotides agree with TRBD1. The CDR3 sequence is 15 residues long. Trimming removed 5 bases from V and 4 bases from J; junction bases left unmatched: 6. Germline lookup yields CDR1 SGHRS and CDR2 YFSETQ. The CDR3 DNA follows: TGCGCCAGCAGGGCCGACAGGGGGCAAGGAAACACCATATATTTT. This sequence encodes CASRADRGQGNTIYF.

This chain uses TRBV6-1 with TRBJ2-7, with TRBD1 as a possible D gene (6 bases). The V gene lost 9 bases and the J gene lost 4 bases, with 16 bases spanning the gap. The CDR3 sequence is 13 residues long. Germline loops: CDR1 MNHNS, CDR2 SASEGT. The CDR3 DNA sequence: TGTGCCAGTCTCGGACAGAAGCCTTACGAGCAGTACTTC. Its protein is CASLGQKPYEQYF.

This clone occurred a few times. This chain links TRBV28 with TRBJ1-5, with TRBD1 matching over 9 bases. This CDR3 has 14 residues. V lost 4 bases and J lost 6; bases outside the gene matches: 4. Germline lookup yields CDR1 MDHEN and CDR2 SYDVKM. CDR3 sequence (DNA): TGTGCCAGCAGTTGGGGGACAGGGAGTCAGCCCCAGCATTTT. It encodes CASSWGTGSQPQHF. Supplemented by reference TRBV28 and TRBJ1-5, the full variable domain reads DVKVTQSSRYLVKRTGEKVFLECVQDMDHENMFWYRQDPGLGLRLIYFSYDVKMKEKGDIPEGYSVSREKKERFSLILESASTNQTSMYLCASSWGTGSQPQHFGDGTRLSIL.

The chain joins TRBV28 to TRBJ2-7; the match to TRBD1 covers 7 bases. Germline CDR1 and CDR2: MDHEN and SYDVKM. The CDR3 loop spans 15 amino acids. V gave up 6 bases and J gave up 3 bases; unmatched junction bases: 11. CDR3 region: CASRPRGTLVYEQYF. The CDR3 coding sequence is TGTGCCAGCAGACCCAGGGGGACCTTGGTCTACGAGCAGTACTTC.

On this clone itself: In the same sample, other DNA sequences code for this CDR3. This chain joins TRBV18 and TRBJ1-1; no clear D. Trimming stripped 1 base from V and 4 bases from J, with 7 bases between. The germline V gene encodes CDR1 KGHSH and CDR2 LQKENI. The CDR3 is 13 amino acids. CDR3 sequence (DNA): TGTGCCAGCTCACCACAGGGAGGCACTGAAGCTTTCTTT. Translated, it gives CASSPQGGTEAFF.

This clone has only a few counts. V gene TRBV27 combines with J gene TRBJ1-2, with 10 bases lining up with TRBD1. CDR3 length: 14 amino acids. Germline CDR1 is MNHEY and CDR2 is SMNVEV (reference sequence). The junction had 6 bases not matched to a gene; V was cut back by 4 bases and J by 7 bases. The CDR3 spells CASSSQTGGAGYTF. In DNA, the CDR3 is TGTGCCAGCAGTTCGCAGACAGGGGGCGCTGGCTACACCTTC.

This clone was observed a few times. J is TRBJ2-7 and V is TRBV24-1; tentative D call: TRBD1 (6 bases). The CDR3 loop spans 14 amino acids. V lost 3 bases, J lost 4 bases, and 12 bases lay in between. Germline V gene sequence: CDR1 KGHDR, CDR2 SFDVKD. CDR3 DNA: TGTGCCACCAGTGATACCAGGGGCAGTTACGAGCAGTACTTC. This sequence encodes CATSDTRGSYEQYF.

The chain employs TRBV5-6 and TRBJ1-1, with D perhaps TRBD1 (6 bases). Between the trimmed V and J ends, which lost 2 bases and 3 bases, there was a span of 14 bases. CDR1 is SGHDT and CDR2 is YYEEEE in the germline V gene. The CDR3 has 15 amino acids. CDR3 nucleotide sequence: TGTGCCAGCAGCTTTAGGGGGGCGCAGTACACTGAAGCTTTCTTT. Protein sequence: CASSFRGAQYTEAFF.

This clone was seen only a few times. The V call is TRBV20-1, the J call TRBJ2-7, with TRBD2 as a possible D gene (8 bases). The CDR3 loop spans 16 amino acids. Germline loops: CDR1 DFQATT, CDR2 SNEGSKA (reference sequence). The CDR3 region is CSVLAGPRGRGYEQYF. CDR3 DNA sequence: TGCAGCGTCCTAGCGGGTCCCAGGGGGAGGGGCTACGAGCAGTACTTC.

Ten or more counts support this clone. With a much larger clone just one base away, this may be a read error. The genes are TRBV19 and TRBJ1-5; weak D call: TRBD1 (6 bases). CDR3 length: 14 amino acids. In germline, CDR1 is LNHDA, CDR2 SQIVND (reference sequence). The ends were cut back, 7 bases at V and 7 bases at J, with 17 bases in the middle. CDR3 sequence: CASTTTGTWQPQHF. The CDR3 bases are TGTGCCAGTACGACAACAGGGACGTGGCAGCCCCAGCATTTT.

The genes are TRBV4-1 and TRBJ1-6; TRBD1 agrees at 8 bases. V shed 2 bases and J 8 bases; nucleotides not matched to a gene: 8. Per the germline V gene, CDR1 is MGHRA and CDR2 is YSYEKL. CDR3 length: 16 amino acids. Here the CDR3 DNA reads TGCGCCAGCAGCCAATACTCAGGGGGCGCGGATTCACCCCTCCACTTT. It codes for CASSQYSGGADSPLHF.

This clone is medium-sized within its sample. The chain couples TRBV20-1 to TRBJ2-5; TRBD1 aligns across 7 bases. CDR3 length equals 14 residues. V shed 1 base, J shed 4 bases, and the junction held 6 bases outside the gene matches. CDR1 and CDR2 (germline): DFQATT, SNEGSKA (reference sequence). CDR3 sequence: CSARAGQVIETQYF. CDR3 DNA: TGCAGTGCTAGAGCAGGACAGGTGATAGAGACCCAGTACTTC.

This clone was picked up many times. The rearrangement joins TRBV6-1 to TRBJ2-1; D possibly corresponds to TRBD2 (5 bases). The CDR3 is 15 amino acids. From germline, CDR1 is MNHNS and CDR2 SASEGT. V was clipped by 2 bases and J by 6 bases, with 14 bases between them. The CDR3 here is CASSEISTGSNEQFF. DNA of the CDR3: TGTGCCAGCAGTGAAATTTCGACGGGAAGCAATGAGCAGTTCTTC.

This clone has a handful of counts. The chain recombines TRBV12-3 or TRBV12-4 with TRBJ2-2; 8 bases match TRBD1. V gave up 5 bases and J gave up 7 bases; unmatched junction bases: 6. The CDR3 sequence is 14 residues long. CDR3: CASSPTGVDGELFF. The DNA for the CDR3 is TGTGCCAGCAGTCCGACAGGGGTAGACGGGGAGCTGTTTTTT.

The V and J genes are TRBV27 and TRBJ2-3; 8 bases agree with TRBD1. Looked up from germline, CDR1 is MNHEY and CDR2 is SMNVEV (reference sequence). The CDR3 is 19 amino acids. V lost 4 bases and J lost 5; bases outside the gene matches: 20. The CDR3 is CASSSTSIRGRGLGDTQYF. CDR3 bases: TGTGCCAGCAGTTCAACGTCAATACGCGGCAGGGGGCTTGGAGATACGCAGTATTTT.

There are a few counts of this clone. The V and J genes are TRBV6-1 and TRBJ2-5, with 9 bases identical to TRBD2. Trimming took 6 bases from V and 5 from J; bases not matched to a gene: 4. In germline, CDR1 is MNHNS, CDR2 SASEGT. This CDR3 spans 13 amino acids. CDR3 in amino acids: CASSVAGEETQYF. The CDR3 bases are TGTGCCAGCAGCGTAGCGGGAGAGGAGACCCAGTACTTC.

This clone has a count of ten or more. Other DNA sequences in this specimen translate into the identical CDR3. This sequence joins TRBV5-8 and TRBJ2-5; no reliable D call. This CDR3 is built from 11 residues. V lost 4 bases to trimming and J lost 7 bases, with 8 bases between them. Germline CDR1 is SGHTS and CDR2 is YDEGEE. CDR3 amino acids: CASSRFPTQYF. CDR3 nucleotides: TGTGCCAGCAGCCGATTCCCGACCCAGTACTTC.

Many counts were recorded for this clone. J is TRBJ2-7 and V is TRBV28; the D gene is possibly TRBD1 (7 bases). The CDR3 length is 14 residues. Germline V lookup: CDR1 MDHEN, CDR2 SYDVKM. The V gene lost 3 bases and the J gene lost 3 bases, with 12 bases spanning the gap. CDR3 sequence: CASSLRQGGYEQYF. CDR3 DNA sequence: TGTGCCAGCAGTTTGAGGCAGGGGGGCTACGAGCAGTACTTC.

The chain combines TRBV20-1 with TRBJ2-1; TRBD2 matches at 8 bases. CDR3 length equals 15 residues. Losses at the gene ends were 2 bases for V and 6 bases for J; bases not matched to a gene: 9. From germline, CDR1 is DFQATT and CDR2 SNEGSKA (reference sequence). The CDR3 nucleotides read TGCAGTGCTAGACGTATAGCGGGATTCATCAATGAGCAGTTCTTC. Translated, it gives CSARRIAGFINEQFF.

This clone was recorded a few times. The chain has TRBV6-1 and TRBJ1-2; TRBD1 aligns across 9 bases. V trimming: 5 bases; J trimming: 2 bases; junction bases outside the gene matches: 6. The CDR3 extends over 15 amino acids. Looked up from germline, CDR1 is MNHNS and CDR2 is SASEGT. The CDR3 here is CASSRQGGTNYGYTF. CDR3 bases: TGTGCCAGCAGTCGACAGGGGGGTACAAACTATGGCTACACCTTC.

This clone is termed medium-sized. This sequence joins TRBV13 and TRBJ1-5; unclear D gene. The length of the CDR3 is 12 residues. CDR1 and CDR2 from the germline V gene are PRHDT and FYEKMQ (reference sequence). The V and J ends lost 4 bases and 7 bases respectively, with 8 bases between them. CDR3: CASSSGLQPQHF. In DNA form, the CDR3 reads TGTGCCAGCAGCTCCGGATTACAGCCCCAGCATTTT.